This paragraph covers one T cell receptor beta chain sequence. Original processing notes: By means of reference gene primer amplification, nucleated cell counts were estimated. The assay was immunoSEQ multiplex PCR, and TCRdb's table has in-frame clones only and misses some. V and J calls and clone size are those listed in that table; D and trimming were worked out from the DNA. The repertoire consists of about 250,000 clones, with approximately 86% occurring once and the leading ten covering approximately 1.5%. These data belong to a study of blood T cell repertoires in COVID-19. Study-wide context: Sites across the United States, Italy and Spain contributed samples from acute and convalescent COVID-19. T cells, B-cell-depleted T cells, or PBMCs provided the cDNA or gDNA that served as material.

This CDR3 has 15 residues. Germline V CDR1 and CDR2: LNHDA, SQIVND (reference sequence). The germline V and J ends were trimmed by 6 bases and 0 bases, with 12 bases remaining between them. The chain is built from TRBV19 and TRBJ2-1; TRBD1 is a possible D gene (6 bases). The clonotype originates from a woman between 55 and 75 years old who had recovered from COVID-19. Source material: peripheral blood. CDR3 nucleotide sequence: TGTGCCAGTAGGGAAGACAGGAGCTCCTACAATGAGCAGTTCTTC. As protein: CASREDRSSYNEQFF.